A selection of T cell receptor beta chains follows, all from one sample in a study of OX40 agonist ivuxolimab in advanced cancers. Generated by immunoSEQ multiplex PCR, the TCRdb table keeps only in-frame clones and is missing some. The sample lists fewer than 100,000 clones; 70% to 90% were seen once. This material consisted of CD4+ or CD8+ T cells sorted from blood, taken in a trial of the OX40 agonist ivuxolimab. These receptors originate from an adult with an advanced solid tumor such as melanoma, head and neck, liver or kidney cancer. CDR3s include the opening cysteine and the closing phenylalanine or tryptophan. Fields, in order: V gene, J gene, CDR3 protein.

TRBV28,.,CASSLRGYSYEQYF
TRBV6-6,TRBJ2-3,CASSYSRDTQYF
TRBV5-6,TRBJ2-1,CASSTQGNEQFF
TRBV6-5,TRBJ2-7,CASSLLKSGRSYEQYF
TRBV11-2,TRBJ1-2,CASAQRTGDGYTF
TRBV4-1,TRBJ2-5,CASSQGFGGETQYF
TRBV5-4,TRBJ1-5,CASSEGGLGDQPQHF
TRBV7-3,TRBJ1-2,CASSLTGGDYGYTF
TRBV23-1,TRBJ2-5,CARKAGRFQETQYF
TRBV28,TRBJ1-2,CASSLLEGSYGYTF
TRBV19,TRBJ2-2,CASRATGRSTGELFF
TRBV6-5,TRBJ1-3,CASRTGSGNTIYF
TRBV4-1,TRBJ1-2,CASSQGDRYYGYTF
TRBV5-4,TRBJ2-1,CASSLGTRGYYNEQFF
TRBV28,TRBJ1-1,CASRSPGTGANTEAFF
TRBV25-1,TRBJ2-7,CASRGQGTYEQYF
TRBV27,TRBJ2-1,CASSLRDGYNEQFF
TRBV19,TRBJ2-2,CASSKLAGVDGELFF
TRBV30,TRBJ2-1,CAWSLLAAYNEQFF
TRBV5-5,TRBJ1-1,CASSLWEVNTEAFF
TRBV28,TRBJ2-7,CASSRTGRNEQYF
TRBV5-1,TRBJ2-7,CASSLQVGRSAYEQYF
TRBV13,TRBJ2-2,CASSPAGWDRDTGELFF
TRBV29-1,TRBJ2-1,CSVDGRSSGYNEQFF
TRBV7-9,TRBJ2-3,CASRSTPGTGPTDTQYF
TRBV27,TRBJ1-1,CASRTGGTEAFF
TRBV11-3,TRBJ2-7,CASSLRWGGNEQYF
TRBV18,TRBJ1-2,CASSPLPDSNYGYTF
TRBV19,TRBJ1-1,CATRTGGTEAFF